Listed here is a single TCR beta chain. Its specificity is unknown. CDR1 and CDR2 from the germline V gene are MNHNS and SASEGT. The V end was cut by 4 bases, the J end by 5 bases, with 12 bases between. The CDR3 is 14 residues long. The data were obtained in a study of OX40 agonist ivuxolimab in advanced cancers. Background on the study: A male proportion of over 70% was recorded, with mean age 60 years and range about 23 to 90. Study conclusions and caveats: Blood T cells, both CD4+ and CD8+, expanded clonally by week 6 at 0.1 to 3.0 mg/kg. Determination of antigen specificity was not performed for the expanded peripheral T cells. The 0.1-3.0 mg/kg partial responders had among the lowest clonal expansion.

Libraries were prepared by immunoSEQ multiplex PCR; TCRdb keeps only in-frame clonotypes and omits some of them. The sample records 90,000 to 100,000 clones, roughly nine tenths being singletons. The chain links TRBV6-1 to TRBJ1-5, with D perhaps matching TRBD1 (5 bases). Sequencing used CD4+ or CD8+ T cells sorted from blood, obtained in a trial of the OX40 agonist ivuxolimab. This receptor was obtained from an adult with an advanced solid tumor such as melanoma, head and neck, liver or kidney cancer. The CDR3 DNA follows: TGTGCCAGCAGTGCCCAGGGAAGTGATCAGCCCCAGCATTTT. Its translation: CASSAQGSDQPQHF.